The TCR beta chain described here comes from a study of T cell responses to AZD1222 COVID-19 vaccine. CDR3 length equals 15 residues. V lost 6 bases, J lost 5 bases, and 16 bases lay in between. Germline V CDR1 and CDR2: KGHSH, LQKENI. On this clone: The antigen remains undetermined.

Points from the study as a whole: Repertoire collection took place solely once the T cell response had peaked. Reportedly, nearly half the spike-specific TCRs target unmutated variant regions.

Clones were read by immunoSEQ multiplex PCR, and TCRdb kept only the in-frame ones, dropping some. The table has 150,000 to 200,000 clones, 94% seen once. Here the sequenced sample was peripheral blood, taken 28 days after the second AZD1222 dose. The V and J genes are TRBV18 and TRBJ2-2; TRBD1 might be the D (7 bases). The sequence was obtained from an adult who received the AZD1222 COVID-19 vaccine. CDR3 amino acids: CASSPETGRTGELFF. The CDR3 coding sequence is TGTGCCAGCTCCCCCGAGACAGGGAGGACCGGGGAGCTGTTTTTT.